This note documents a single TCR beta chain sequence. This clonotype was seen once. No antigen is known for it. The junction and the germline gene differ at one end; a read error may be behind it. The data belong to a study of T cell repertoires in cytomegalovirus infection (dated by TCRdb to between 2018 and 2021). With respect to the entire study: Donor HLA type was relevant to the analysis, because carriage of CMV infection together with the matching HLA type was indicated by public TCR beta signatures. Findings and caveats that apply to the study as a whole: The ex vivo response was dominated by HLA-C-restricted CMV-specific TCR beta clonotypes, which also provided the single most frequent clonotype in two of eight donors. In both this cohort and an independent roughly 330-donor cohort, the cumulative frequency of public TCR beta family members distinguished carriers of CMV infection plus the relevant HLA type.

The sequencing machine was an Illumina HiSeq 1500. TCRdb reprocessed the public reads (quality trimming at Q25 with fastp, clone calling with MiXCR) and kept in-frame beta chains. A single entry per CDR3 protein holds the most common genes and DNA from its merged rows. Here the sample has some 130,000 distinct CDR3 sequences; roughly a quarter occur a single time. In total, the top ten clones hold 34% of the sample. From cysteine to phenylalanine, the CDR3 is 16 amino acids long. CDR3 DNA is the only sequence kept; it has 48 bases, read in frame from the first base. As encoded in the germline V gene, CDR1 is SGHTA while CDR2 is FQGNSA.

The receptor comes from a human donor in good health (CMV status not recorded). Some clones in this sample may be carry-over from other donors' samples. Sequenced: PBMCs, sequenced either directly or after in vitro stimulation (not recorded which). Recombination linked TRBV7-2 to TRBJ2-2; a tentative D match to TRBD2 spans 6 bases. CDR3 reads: CASSFPTGVAGGEPFF. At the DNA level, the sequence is TGTGCCAGCAGCTTTCCAACGGGCGTCGCGGGCGGGGAGCCGTTTTTT.